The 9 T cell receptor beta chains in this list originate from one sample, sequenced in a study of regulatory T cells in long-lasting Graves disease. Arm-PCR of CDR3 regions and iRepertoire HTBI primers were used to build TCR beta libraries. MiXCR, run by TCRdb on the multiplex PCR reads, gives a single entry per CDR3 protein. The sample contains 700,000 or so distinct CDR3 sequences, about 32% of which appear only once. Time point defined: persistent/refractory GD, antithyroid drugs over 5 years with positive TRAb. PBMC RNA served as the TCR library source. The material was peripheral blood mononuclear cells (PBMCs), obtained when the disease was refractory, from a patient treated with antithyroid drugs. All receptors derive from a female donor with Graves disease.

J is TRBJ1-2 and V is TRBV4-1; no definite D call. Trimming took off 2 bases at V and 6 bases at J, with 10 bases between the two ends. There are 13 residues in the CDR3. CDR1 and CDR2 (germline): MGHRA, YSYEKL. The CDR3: CASSQFYRDGYTF. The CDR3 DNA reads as TGCGCCAGCAGCCAATTCTACAGAGATGGCTACACCTTC.

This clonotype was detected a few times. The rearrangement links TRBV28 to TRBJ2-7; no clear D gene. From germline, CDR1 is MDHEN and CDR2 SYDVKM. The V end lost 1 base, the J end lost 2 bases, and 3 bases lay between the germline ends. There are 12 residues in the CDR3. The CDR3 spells CASSLLTYEQYF. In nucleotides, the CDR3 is TGTGCCAGCAGTTTATTAACCTACGAGCAGTACTTC.

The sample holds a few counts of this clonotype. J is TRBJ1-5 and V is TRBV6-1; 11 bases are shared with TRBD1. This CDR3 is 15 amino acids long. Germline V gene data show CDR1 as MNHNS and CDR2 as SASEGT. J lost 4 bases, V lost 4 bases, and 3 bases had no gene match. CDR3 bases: TGTGCCAGCAGTGGGACAGGGGGCGCGAATCAGCCCCAGCATTTT. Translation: CASSGTGGANQPQHF.

The CDR3 coding sequence is TGTGCCATCAGTGAGTATGCGTCGGCAGGGGGCGCAGGATCTGGGGCCAACGTCCTGACTTTC. Protein: CAISEYASAGGAGSGANVLTF. The chain uses TRBV10-3 and TRBJ2-6; 8 bases match TRBD1. The CDR3 length is 21 residues. Per the germline V gene, CDR1 is ENHRY and CDR2 is SYGVKD. Trimming took 1 base from V and 1 from J; bases not matched to a gene: 15.

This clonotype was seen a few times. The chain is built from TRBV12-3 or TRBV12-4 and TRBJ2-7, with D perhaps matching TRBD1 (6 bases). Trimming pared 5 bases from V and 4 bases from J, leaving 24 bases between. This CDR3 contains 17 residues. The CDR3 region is CASSPGQSVWGFYEQYF. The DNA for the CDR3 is TGTGCCAGCAGTCCCGGACAGTCCGTCTGGGGCTTTTACGAGCAGTACTTC.

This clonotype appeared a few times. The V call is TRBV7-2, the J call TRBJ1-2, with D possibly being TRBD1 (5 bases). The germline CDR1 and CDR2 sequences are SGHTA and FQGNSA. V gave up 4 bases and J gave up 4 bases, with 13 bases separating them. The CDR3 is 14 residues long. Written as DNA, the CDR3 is TGTGCCAGCAGCTCCCGGGGGGGTATCTATGGCTACACCTTC. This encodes CASSSRGGIYGYTF.

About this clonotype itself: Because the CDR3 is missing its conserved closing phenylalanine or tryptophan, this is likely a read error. For the CDR3, the DNA is TGCGCCAGCCGTCCAGAGGGGCAAAATCAGCCCCAGCATCTT. Translated: CASRPEGQNQPQHL. V is TRBV5-5 and J is TRBJ1-5; TRBD1 might be the D (5 bases). The CDR3 runs 14 residues. Germline lookup yields CDR1 SGHKS and CDR2 YYEKEE (reference sequence).

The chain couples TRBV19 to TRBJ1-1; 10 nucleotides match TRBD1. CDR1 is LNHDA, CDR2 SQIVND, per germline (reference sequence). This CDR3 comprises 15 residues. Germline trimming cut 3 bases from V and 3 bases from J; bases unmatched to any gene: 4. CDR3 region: CASSIAGTGDTEAFF. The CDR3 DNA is TGTGCCAGTAGTATTGCCGGGACAGGGGACACTGAAGCTTTCTTT.

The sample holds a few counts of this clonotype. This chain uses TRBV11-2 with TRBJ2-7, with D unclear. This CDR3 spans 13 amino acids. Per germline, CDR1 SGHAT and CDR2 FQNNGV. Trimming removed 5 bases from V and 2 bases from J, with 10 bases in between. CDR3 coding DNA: TGTGCCAGCAGCGCCTCGGAAGCCTACGAGCAGTACTTC. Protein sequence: CASSASEAYEQYF.